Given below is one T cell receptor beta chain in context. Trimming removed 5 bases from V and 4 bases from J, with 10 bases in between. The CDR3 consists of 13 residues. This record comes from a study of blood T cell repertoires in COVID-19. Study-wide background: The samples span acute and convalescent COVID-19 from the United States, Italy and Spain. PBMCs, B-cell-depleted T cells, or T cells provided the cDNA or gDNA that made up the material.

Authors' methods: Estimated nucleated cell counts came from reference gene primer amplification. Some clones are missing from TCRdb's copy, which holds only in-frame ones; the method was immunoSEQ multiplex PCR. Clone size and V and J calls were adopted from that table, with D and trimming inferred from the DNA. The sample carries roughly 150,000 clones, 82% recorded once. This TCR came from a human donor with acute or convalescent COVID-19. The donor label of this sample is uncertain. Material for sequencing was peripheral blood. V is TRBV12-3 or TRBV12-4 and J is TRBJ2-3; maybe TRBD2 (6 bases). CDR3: CASSLSSADTQYF. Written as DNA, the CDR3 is TGTGCCAGCAGTCTTTCTAGCGCAGATACGCAGTATTTT.